This T cell receptor (beta chain) is drawn from a study of T-cell reconstitution after alpha-beta-depleted transplantation in children. Per the germline V gene, CDR1 is SGHNT and CDR2 is YYREEE (reference sequence). V lost 0 bases to trimming and J lost 5 bases, with 20 bases between them. The CDR3 length is 17 residues. This clonotype came up many times. Researchers prepared the TCRbeta library using unique molecular identifiers, the study reports. TCRdb used MiXCR to reprocess the PCR reads, holding one entry per CDR3 protein. The sample holds over 300,000 distinct CDR3 sequences, approximately 10% seen once.

This sequence was found in a human donor who donated a stem cell graft to a child with acute lymphoblastic leukemia. The J gene is TRBJ2-5, the V gene TRBV5-4; D may be TRBD2 (6 bases). Here the sequenced sample was PBMCs from the stem cell graft donor, taken from the stem cell graft. The DNA of the CDR3 is TGTGCCAGCAGCTTGGATTTTAGGGACTCGGGCGTGGAGACCCAGTACTTC. Protein: CASSLDFRDSGVETQYF.